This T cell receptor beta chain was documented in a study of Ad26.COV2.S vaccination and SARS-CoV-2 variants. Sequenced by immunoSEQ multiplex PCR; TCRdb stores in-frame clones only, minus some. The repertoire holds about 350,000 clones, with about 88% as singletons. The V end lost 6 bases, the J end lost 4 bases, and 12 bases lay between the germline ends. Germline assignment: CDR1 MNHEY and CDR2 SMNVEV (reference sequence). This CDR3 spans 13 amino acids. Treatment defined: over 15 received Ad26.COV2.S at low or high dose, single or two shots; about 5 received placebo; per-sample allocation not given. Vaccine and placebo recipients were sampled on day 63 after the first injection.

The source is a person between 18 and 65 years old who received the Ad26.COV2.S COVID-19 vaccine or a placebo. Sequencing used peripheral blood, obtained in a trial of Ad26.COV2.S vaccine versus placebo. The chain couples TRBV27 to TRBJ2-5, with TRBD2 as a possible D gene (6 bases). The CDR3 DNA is TGTGCCAGCAGCCGGGCGGGGCGAGAGACCCAGTACTTC. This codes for CASSRAGRETQYF.